A single sample is the source of the 16 T cell receptor beta chains below, sequenced in a study of CD8 T cells in ankylosing spondylitis. TCRdb recomputed calls from the 5' RACE reads with MiXCR, one row per CDR3 protein. This table holds roughly 64,000 distinct CDR3 sequences, roughly 6.2% found once. The sequenced sample consisted of synovial fluid, either unsorted or a sorted T cell fraction (not recorded which). Every receptor here comes from a male donor with ankylosing spondylitis.

This clonotype was picked up many times. The chain combines TRBV6-4 with TRBJ2-1; TRBD2 matches at 11 bases. The V and J ends lost 6 bases and 7 bases, in that order; junction bases with no gene match: 8. Germline CDR1 MRHNA, CDR2 SNTAGT. This CDR3 contains 15 residues. CDR3 DNA sequence: TGTGCCAGCAGCCCTCTAGCGGGAGGCCTGAATGAGCAGTTCTTC. Translating it yields CASSPLAGGLNEQFF.

Many counts were recorded for this clonotype. The chain employs TRBV18 and TRBJ2-7, with a weak D call TRBD1 (5 bases). This CDR3 region has 13 residues. V lost 0 bases and J 5 bases, leaving 8 bases between the germline ends. The germline V gene has CDR1 KGHSH and CDR2 LQKENI. In DNA form, the CDR3 reads TGTGCCAGCTCACCACCAGGGGCCAACGAGCAGTACTTC. It encodes CASSPPGANEQYF.

There are a few counts of this clonotype. This chain links TRBV20-1 with TRBJ2-3, with D perhaps TRBD1 or TRBD2 (5 bases each). Trimming stripped 1 base from V and 0 bases from J, with 23 bases between. Germline-derived CDR1 and CDR2 are DFQATT and SNEGSKA (reference sequence). CDR3 length equals 19 residues. The CDR3 protein is CSARVSPLRGGTSTDTQYF. CDR3 DNA: TGCAGTGCTAGAGTTAGCCCCCTCCGGGGCGGAACTAGCACAGATACGCAGTATTTT.

There are a few counts of this clonotype. The chain carries TRBV12-3 or TRBV12-4 and TRBJ1-2; D not resolved. This CDR3 region has 12 residues. The V end was cut by 5 bases, the J end by 6 bases, with 10 bases between. The CDR3 coding sequence is TGTGCCAGCAGTGGAAAGGGCCATGGCTACACCTTC. Translation gives CASSGKGHGYTF.

This clonotype came up a few times. The V and J genes are TRBV7-2 and TRBJ1-2; D gene unclear. Between the trimmed V and J ends, which lost 2 bases and 4 bases, there was a span of 8 bases. From germline, CDR1 is SGHTA and CDR2 FQGNSA. The CDR3 spans 13 residues. Here the CDR3 DNA reads TGTGCCAGCAGCTTACCTATTCCCTATGGCTACACCTTC. It codes for CASSLPIPYGYTF. Full variable domain (missing parts from reference TRBV7-2 and TRBJ1-2): GAGVSQSPSNKVTEKGKDVELRCDPISGHTALYWYRQSLGQGLEFLIYFQGNSAPDKSGLPSDRFSAERTGGSVSTLTIQRTQQEDSAVYLCASSLPIPYGYTFGSGTRLTVV.

The V call is TRBV11-3, the J call TRBJ1-1; D call uncertain. This CDR3 has 13 residues. The V and J ends lost 5 bases and 1 base respectively, with 8 bases between them. The V gene's germline CDR1 is SGHNT and CDR2 YENEEA. The CDR3 nucleotides are TGTGCCAGCAGCGTCGACGGGAACACTGAAGCTTTCTTT. It codes for CASSVDGNTEAFF.

The sample holds many counts of this clonotype. This rearrangement joins TRBV5-5 to TRBJ2-2, with D possibly TRBD2 on 6 matching bases. Trimming stripped 0 bases from V and 5 bases from J, with 8 bases between. The CDR3 runs to 14 residues. CDR1 is SGHKS and CDR2 is YYEKEE in the germline V gene (reference sequence). The CDR3 DNA sequence: TGTGCCAGCAGCTTGGTCCGGGGGACCGGGGAGCTGTTTTTT. Protein product: CASSLVRGTGELFF. The full variable domain, with the rest looked up from reference TRBV5-5 and TRBJ2-2, is DAGVTQSPTHLIKTRGQQVTLRCSPISGHKSVSWYQQVLGQGPQFIFQYYEKEERGRGNFPDRFSARQFPNYSSELNVNALLLGDSALYLCASSLVRGTGELFFGEGSRLTVL.

This clonotype was counted at least ten times. The rearrangement joins TRBV29-1 to TRBJ2-7; TRBD1 matches at 7 bases. The germline V gene has CDR1 SQVTM and CDR2 ANQGSEA. The CDR3 extends over 13 amino acids. J lost 5 bases, V lost 1 base, and 5 bases had no gene match. The CDR3 DNA reads as TGCAGCGTTGAAGTACAGGGGTTTGACGAGCAGTACTTC. Translating gives CSVEVQGFDEQYF.

This clonotype has a count of ten or more. V gene TRBV2 combines with J gene TRBJ1-1; D possibly corresponds to TRBD1 (6 bases). Germline lookup yields CDR1 SNHLY and CDR2 FYNNEI. Trimming removed 5 bases at V and 11 bases at J, with 9 bases between. The length of the CDR3 is 10 residues. The chain's CDR3 is CASSTGPAFF. The CDR3 DNA sequence: TGTGCCAGCAGTACAGGGCCGGCTTTCTTT.

This rearrangement joins TRBV27 to TRBJ2-3; 8 bases map to TRBD2. V lost 5 bases, J lost 2 bases, and 12 bases stayed unmatched. Germline V gene data show CDR1 as MNHEY and CDR2 as SMNVEV (reference sequence). The CDR3 consists of 17 residues. The CDR3 reads CASSPAFGLANTDTQYF. The CDR3 DNA is TGTGCCAGCAGTCCCGCCTTCGGACTAGCCAACACAGATACGCAGTATTTT.

This clonotype was observed at least ten times. The chain combines TRBV7-2 with TRBJ2-1; 8 nucleotides align to TRBD1. The CDR3 is 15 residues long. Trimming removed 1 base from V and 3 bases from J; junction bases left unmatched: 2. Germline CDR1 and CDR2: SGHTA and FQGNSA. CDR3 DNA: TGTGCCAGCAGCTTAGGGACAGGGAACTACAATGAGCAGTTCTTC. It is translated as CASSLGTGNYNEQFF. Based on the CDR3 plus reference TRBV7-2 and TRBJ2-1, the full variable domain is GAGVSQSPSNKVTEKGKDVELRCDPISGHTALYWYRQSLGQGLEFLIYFQGNSAPDKSGLPSDRFSAERTGGSVSTLTIQRTQQEDSAVYLCASSLGTGNYNEQFFGPGTRLTVL.

This clonotype was recorded many times. The chain combines TRBV7-9 with TRBJ2-5; 11 positions match TRBD2. Germline CDR1 reads SEHNR; CDR2 reads FQNEAQ (reference sequence). V lost 5 bases to trimming and J lost 4 bases; unmatched junction nucleotides: 3. The CDR3 spans 14 residues. The CDR3 DNA follows: TGTGCCAGCAGCCCAGGACTAGCGGGAGAGACCCAGTACTTC. Translated: CASSPGLAGETQYF.

A few counts support this clonotype. The chain is built from TRBV3-1 and TRBJ1-4, with TRBD1 as a possible D gene (5 bases). The V gene lost 1 base and the J gene lost 0 bases, with 15 bases spanning the gap. The CDR3 length is 18 residues. CDR1 LGHDT and CDR2 YNNKEL come from the germline V gene (reference sequence). CDR3: CASSQGRQSFATNEKLFF. The CDR3 bases are TGTGCCAGCAGCCAAGGCCGACAGTCCTTTGCAACTAATGAAAAACTGTTTTTT.

In this sample, this clonotype turned up a few times. V usage is TRBV9 and J usage is TRBJ1-1; the D is unclear. The CDR3 spans 13 residues. The ends were cut back, 5 bases at V and 0 bases at J, with 8 bases in the middle. Germline CDR1 SGDLS, CDR2 YYNGEE. This chain's CDR3 is CASSYGVNTEAFF. The CDR3, as DNA: TGTGCCAGCAGTTACGGGGTGAACACTGAAGCTTTCTTT.

This clonotype occurred a few times. This chain uses TRBV25-1 with TRBJ2-1; 7 bases line up with TRBD2. V gave up 1 base and J gave up 1 base; unmatched junction bases: 4. The germline gives CDR1 MGHDK, CDR2 SYGVNS. The CDR3 has 16 residues. This chain's CDR3 is CASSELPGGSYNEQFF. The CDR3 DNA reads as TGTGCCAGCAGTGAATTACCGGGAGGTTCCTACAATGAGCAGTTCTTC. Filled out from reference TRBV25-1 and TRBJ2-1, the complete variable domain reads EADIYQTPRYLVIGTGKKITLECSQTMGHDKMYWYQQDPGMELHLIHYSYGVNSTEKGDLSSESTVSRIRTEHFPLTLESARPSHTSQYLCASSELPGGSYNEQFFGPGTRLTVL.

There are many counts of this clonotype. The V and J genes are TRBV12-3 or TRBV12-4 and TRBJ2-6; tentative D call: TRBD1 (6 bases). The CDR3 contains 17 residues. Trimming removed 1 base from V and 2 bases from J, with 12 bases in between. The CDR3 spells CASSLVQGDAGANVLTF. The CDR3 DNA follows: TGTGCCAGCAGTTTAGTACAGGGTGATGCTGGGGCCAACGTCCTGACTTTC.